The TCR beta chain under discussion was sequenced for a study of cytomegalovirus exposure and HLA in healthy donors. As for this clone: Its antigen is not known.

This CDR3 spans 17 amino acids. CDR1 LNHDA and CDR2 SQIVND come from the germline V gene (reference sequence). Trimming removed 4 bases at V and 2 bases at J, with 18 bases between. Findings and caveats of the study: Later analysis reportedly placed an Asian-associated ancestry cluster below the roughly 680-donor mean in N-insertions.

The PCR contained 60 Vbeta and 13 Jbeta primers. The repertoire was sequenced with immunoSEQ multiplex PCR; TCRdb's copy has only in-frame clones and lacks some. The repertoire holds 130,000 to 150,000 clones, with 70% to 85% as singletons. J is TRBJ1-5 and V is TRBV19; the D gene is possibly TRBD1 (5 bases). The source is an older woman in good health and CMV-seropositive. The sample comprised PBMCs. The CDR3 DNA is TGTGCCAGTAGTAGCAGATCAGGGAGGAGTGGCAATCAGCCCCAGCATTTT. Its protein product is CASSSRSGRSGNQPQHF. The full variable domain, rest sourced from reference TRBV19 and TRBJ1-5, is DGGITQSPKYLFRKEGQNVTLSCEQNLNHDAMYWYRQDPGQGLRLIYYSQIVNDFQKGDIAEGYSVSREKKESFPLTVTSAQKNPTAFYLCASSSRSGRSGNQPQHFGDGTRLSIL.